These 28 T cell receptor beta chains were sequenced from one sample in a study of PD-L1 blockade in urothelial cancer. Some clones are missing from TCRdb's copy, which holds only in-frame ones; the method was immunoSEQ multiplex PCR. The profile shows about 22,000 clones, around 90% of them singletons. Sequenced material: PBMCs, taken around atezolizumab (anti-PD-L1) treatment. Receptors were obtained from a woman aged 55 to 70 with urothelial cancer.

V is TRBV2 and J is TRBJ2-1, with D unresolved. Looked up from germline, CDR1 is SNHLY and CDR2 is FYNNEI. CDR3 length: 11 amino acids. V gave up 8 bases and J gave up 9 bases, with 11 bases separating them. The CDR3 nucleotides read TGTGCCAGCGGCCTAGTAGGTGAGCAGTTCTTC. Translating it yields CASGLVGEQFF.

J is TRBJ2-1 and V is TRBV6-5, with D possibly TRBD1 on 5 matching bases. Germline V lookup: CDR1 MNHEY, CDR2 SVGAGI. CDR3 length: 13 residues. V lost 5 bases and J 4 bases, leaving 9 bases between the germline ends. The CDR3 DNA sequence: TGTGCCAGCAGTCCCGACAGTTACAATGAGCAGTTCTTC. Its translation is CASSPDSYNEQFF.

This clone was picked up one time. This chain joins TRBV4-2 and TRBJ2-3; 14 nucleotides agree with TRBD2. V lost 3 bases, J lost 5 bases, and 7 bases stayed unmatched. There are 17 residues in the CDR3. Germline V gene lookup returns CDR1 LGHNA and CDR2 YNFKEQ. The CDR3 DNA reads TGTGCCAGCAGCCAGGGGACTAGCGGGAGTAGAATAGATACGCAGTATTTT. This encodes CASSQGTSGSRIDTQYF.

This chain joins TRBV27 and TRBJ2-1; 11 bases agree with TRBD2. The germline V gene has CDR1 MNHEY and CDR2 SMNVEV (reference sequence). J lost 7 bases, V lost 8 bases, and 10 bases had no gene match. This CDR3 contains 15 residues. The CDR3 protein is CASESLSGRANEQFF. DNA of the CDR3: TGTGCCAGCGAATCCCTTAGCGGGAGGGCTAATGAGCAGTTCTTC.

J is TRBJ2-7 and V is TRBV5-5; 11 bases fit TRBD2. J lost 7 bases, V lost 2 bases, and 5 bases had no gene match. Germline values: CDR1 SGHKS, CDR2 YYEKEE (reference sequence). The CDR3 contains 14 residues. The CDR3 DNA reads TGTGCCAGCAGCTTCAGACTAGCGGGATATGAGCAGTACTTC. This codes for CASSFRLAGYEQYF.

The chain combines TRBV4-1 with TRBJ2-5, with a tentative D call TRBD2 (7 bases). Germline V lookup: CDR1 MGHRA, CDR2 YSYEKL. Trimming removed 1 base from V and 2 bases from J, with 14 bases in between. The CDR3 is 16 amino acids. The CDR3 nucleotides read TGCGCCAGCAGCCAAGCCCACGGGGGGCGTCAAGAGACCCAGTACTTC. Translated: CASSQAHGGRQETQYF.

This chain links TRBV10-1 with TRBJ2-1, with 10 bases lining up with TRBD1. Trimming at V came to 0 bases and at J to 0 bases, leaving 17 bases not matched to a gene. This CDR3 has 22 amino acids. Looked up from germline, CDR1 is WNHNN and CDR2 is SYGVQD (reference sequence). The CDR3 coding sequence is TGCGCCAGCAGTGAGTCGGTTGGCCCGGGACAGGGGAGCGGGAGCTCCTACAATGAGCAGTTCTTC. This encodes CASSESVGPGQGSGSSYNEQFF.

The rearrangement joins TRBV2 to TRBJ2-1; the match to TRBD2 covers 16 bases. The CDR3 contains 16 residues. After removal of 10 bases from V and 6 bases from J, the junction contained 9 bases not matched to a gene. Germline V gene lookup returns CDR1 SNHLY and CDR2 FYNNEI. The CDR3 nucleotides read TGTGCCACGTCGGGACTAGCGGGGGGGGGACTCAATGAGCAGTTCTTC. Its translation: CATSGLAGGGLNEQFF. The full variable domain, completed using reference TRBV2 and TRBJ2-1, is EPEVTQTPSHQVTQMGQEVILRCVPISNHLYFYWYRQILGQKVEFLVSFYNNEISEKSEIFDDQFSVERPDGSNFTLKIRSTKLEDSAMYFCATSGLAGGGLNEQFFGPGTRLTVL.

V usage is TRBV28 and J usage is TRBJ2-7; 7 bases line up with TRBD1. Per germline, CDR1 MDHEN and CDR2 SYDVKM. V gave up 2 bases and J gave up 3 bases; unmatched junction bases: 4. The CDR3 loop spans 14 amino acids. CDR3 DNA sequence: TGTGCCAGCAGTTTAAGCAGGGGGTACTACGAGCAGTACTTC. This encodes CASSLSRGYYEQYF. Complete variable domain (other parts from reference TRBV28 and TRBJ2-7): DVKVTQSSRYLVKRTGEKVFLECVQDMDHENMFWYRQDPGLGLRLIYFSYDVKMKEKGDIPEGYSVSREKKERFSLILESASTNQTSMYLCASSLSRGYYEQYFGPGTRLTVT.

The table lists this clone with a count of one. The V gene is TRBV27, the J gene TRBJ2-7, with 9 bases aligning to TRBD1. Germline V gene lookup returns CDR1 MNHEY and CDR2 SMNVEV (reference sequence). The CDR3 totals 14 residues. V trimming: 4 bases; J trimming: 7 bases; junction bases outside the gene matches: 8. CDR3 amino acids: CASSSTGGPREQYF. The CDR3 DNA follows: TGTGCCAGCAGTTCCACAGGGGGCCCACGAGAGCAGTACTTC.

This clone was picked up a small number of times. The V call is TRBV28, the J call TRBJ1-2; maybe TRBD1 (6 bases). CDR1 and CDR2 (germline): MDHEN, SYDVKM. The CDR3 has 12 residues. V was clipped by 5 bases and J by 6 bases, with 10 bases between them. The chain's CDR3 is CASSGGAHGYTF. In DNA, the CDR3 is TGTGCCAGCAGTGGGGGGGCCCATGGCTACACCTTC.

The chain carries TRBV9 and TRBJ2-7, with 8 bases that match TRBD2. In germline, CDR1 is SGDLS, CDR2 YYNGEE. With V trimmed by 0 bases and J by 4 bases, 6 bases remained unmatched. The CDR3 has 15 amino acids. CDR3 amino acids: CASSVATGGPYEQYF. In DNA, the CDR3 is TGTGCCAGCAGCGTAGCGACGGGAGGGCCTTACGAGCAGTACTTC.

This chain joins TRBV27 and TRBJ1-2; D is perhaps TRBD1 (5 bases). V was shortened by 2 bases and J by 4 bases, with 11 bases between the two germline ends. CDR3 length: 14 residues. The germline CDR1 and CDR2 sequences are MNHEY and SMNVEV (reference sequence). The CDR3 spells CASSLKGRAYGYTF. The DNA of the CDR3 is TGTGCCAGCAGTTTAAAGGGCAGGGCCTATGGCTACACCTTC.

In this sample, this clone turned up once. The chain couples TRBV19 to TRBJ1-5; 8 positions agree with TRBD1. This CDR3 contains 15 residues. Germline CDR1 is LNHDA and CDR2 is SQIVND (reference sequence). V was clipped by 6 bases and J by 2 bases; unmatched bases: 6. The CDR3 DNA is TGTGCCAGTAGAGATTCAGGGGGCGGCAATCAGCCCCAGCATTTT. This sequence encodes CASRDSGGGNQPQHF.

The genes are TRBV7-9 and TRBJ1-1; no clear D gene. Germline CDR1 is SEHNR and CDR2 is FQNEAQ (reference sequence). The CDR3 is made up of 19 amino acids. Trimming took 1 base from V and 0 from J, leaving 21 bases between them. This chain's CDR3 is CASSLVVGTTTLMNTEAFF. As DNA, the CDR3 is TGTGCCAGCAGCTTAGTTGTTGGCACTACCACCCTTATGAACACTGAAGCTTTCTTT.

This clone appeared once. V usage is TRBV7-2 and J usage is TRBJ2-7, with D perhaps TRBD2 (6 bases). The ends were cut back, 1 base at V and 6 bases at J, with 16 bases in the middle. This CDR3 contains 15 residues. In germline, CDR1 is SGHTA, CDR2 FQGNSA. The DNA of the CDR3 is TGTGCCAGCAGCTTAGTCGGGGGACTTCGATGCGAGCAGTACTTC. Protein sequence: CASSLVGGLRCEQYF.

V is TRBV28 and J is TRBJ1-1; maybe TRBD1 (6 bases). CDR3 length: 14 residues. V lost 2 bases, J lost 3 bases, and 10 bases lay in between. Germline loops: CDR1 MDHEN, CDR2 SYDVKM. The CDR3 DNA reads TGTGCCAGCAGTTTAGAACAGGGTGACACTGAAGCTTTCTTT. This sequence encodes CASSLEQGDTEAFF.

The chain recombines TRBV19 with TRBJ2-7; D is perhaps TRBD1 (5 bases). Germline CDR1 is LNHDA and CDR2 is SQIVND (reference sequence). There are 15 residues in the CDR3. Trimming took off 3 bases at V and 0 bases at J, with 12 bases between the two ends. The chain's CDR3 is CASSMSGSSSYEQYF. The CDR3 nucleotides read TGTGCCAGTAGTATGTCAGGGTCCAGCTCCTACGAGCAGTACTTC.

The rearrangement links TRBV5-4 to TRBJ2-1, with D possibly TRBD1 on 5 matching bases. Germline loops: CDR1 SGHNT, CDR2 YYREEE (reference sequence). The CDR3 covers 16 residues. V was pared by 0 bases and J by 9 bases, with 19 bases between. The CDR3 bases are TGTGCCAGCAGCTTGGGAACCAGGGTATTAAGGAGTGAGCAGTTCTTC. This sequence encodes CASSLGTRVLRSEQFF.

This clone is large by share. The V and J genes are TRBV7-2 and TRBJ2-2; TRBD2 agrees at 8 bases. The V gene's germline CDR1 is SGHTA and CDR2 FQGNSA. The CDR3 has 16 residues. J was trimmed by 7 bases and V by 3 bases; bases with no gene match: 10. The CDR3 DNA reads TGTGCCAGCAGCTTGGAGGGCGGGAGGTCGGGCGGGGAGCTGTTTTTT. This sequence encodes CASSLEGGRSGGELFF.

The rearrangement joins TRBV18 to TRBJ2-1, with D possibly TRBD2 on 5 matching bases. The CDR3 loop spans 12 amino acids. CDR1 and CDR2 from the germline V gene are KGHSH and LQKENI. V lost 3 bases to trimming and J lost 12 bases, with 12 bases between them. The DNA of the CDR3 is TGTGCCAGCTCACCTTGGGAGTTGGGGCAGTTCTTC. It translates to CASSPWELGQFF.

The chain uses TRBV28 and TRBJ2-7, with 7 positions matching TRBD2. The CDR3 contains 17 residues. From germline, CDR1 is MDHEN and CDR2 SYDVKM. Trimming cost V 6 bases and J 4 bases; bases outside gene matches: 18. CDR3 protein: CASRPIRAGTERYEQYF. The CDR3 DNA is TGTGCCAGCAGACCGATCAGAGCGGGAACAGAGCGGTACGAGCAGTACTTC.

This sequence joins TRBV16 and TRBJ1-1; D remains unclear. The CDR3 contains 13 residues. Looked up from germline, CDR1 is KGHSY and CDR2 is FQNENV. Trimming stripped 2 bases from V and 8 bases from J, with 12 bases between. This chain's CDR3 is CASSQTTATEAFF. The CDR3 DNA sequence: TGTGCCAGCAGCCAAACGACTGCGACCGAAGCTTTCTTT. The full variable domain, with the rest looked up from reference TRBV16 and TRBJ1-1, is GEEVAQTPKHLVRGEGQKAKLYCAPIKGHSYVFWYQQVLKNEFKFLISFQNENVFDETGMPKERFSAKCLPNSPCSLEIQATKLEDSAVYFCASSQTTATEAFFGQGTRLTVV.

This chain links TRBV7-2 with TRBJ2-3; TRBD2 matches 13 bases. The junction had 7 bases not matched to a gene; V was cut back by 4 bases and J by 3 bases. The CDR3 sequence is 17 residues long. Germline V lookup: CDR1 SGHTA, CDR2 FQGNSA. In DNA, the CDR3 is TGTGCCAGCAGCTCCATAACTAGCGGGAGGGGGACAGATACGCAGTATTTT. Its translation: CASSSITSGRGTDTQYF.

The CDR3 spells CASSLSYRGDTIYF. The CDR3 DNA reads TGTGCCAGCAGCTTGAGTTACAGGGGAGACACCATATATTTT. The chain recombines TRBV5-4 with TRBJ1-3; 7 nucleotides align to TRBD1. This CDR3 has 14 amino acids. Germline-derived CDR1 and CDR2 are SGHNT and YYREEE (reference sequence). V was clipped by 1 base and J by 8 bases; unmatched bases: 6.

V and J are TRBV11-3 and TRBJ2-3; D call uncertain. The CDR3 is 13 amino acids. CDR1 and CDR2 from the germline V gene are SGHNT and YENEEA. The ends were cut back, 0 bases at V and 2 bases at J, with 3 bases in the middle. As DNA, the CDR3 is TGTGCCAGCAGCTTAGATCTCACAGATACGCAGTATTTT. Translation: CASSLDLTDTQYF.

This clone has a single count. The chain uses TRBV4-2 and TRBJ2-7; TRBD2 aligns across 7 bases. Trimming at V came to 0 bases and at J to 5 bases, leaving 10 bases not matched to a gene. Germline CDR1 is LGHNA and CDR2 is YNFKEQ. The CDR3 length is 16 residues. The CDR3 here is CASSQDPGLAVHEQYF. The DNA of the CDR3 is TGTGCCAGCAGCCAAGATCCAGGGCTAGCGGTACACGAGCAGTACTTC.

The chain combines TRBV5-6 with TRBJ2-7, with 7 bases aligning to TRBD2. The CDR3 sequence is 16 residues long. V lost 4 bases to trimming and J lost 2 bases; unmatched junction nucleotides: 12. The germline V gene has CDR1 SGHDT and CDR2 YYEEEE. CDR3 in amino acids: CASSPLAEGPTYEQYF. CDR3 coding DNA: TGTGCCAGCAGCCCGCTAGCGGAGGGACCTACCTACGAGCAGTACTTC.